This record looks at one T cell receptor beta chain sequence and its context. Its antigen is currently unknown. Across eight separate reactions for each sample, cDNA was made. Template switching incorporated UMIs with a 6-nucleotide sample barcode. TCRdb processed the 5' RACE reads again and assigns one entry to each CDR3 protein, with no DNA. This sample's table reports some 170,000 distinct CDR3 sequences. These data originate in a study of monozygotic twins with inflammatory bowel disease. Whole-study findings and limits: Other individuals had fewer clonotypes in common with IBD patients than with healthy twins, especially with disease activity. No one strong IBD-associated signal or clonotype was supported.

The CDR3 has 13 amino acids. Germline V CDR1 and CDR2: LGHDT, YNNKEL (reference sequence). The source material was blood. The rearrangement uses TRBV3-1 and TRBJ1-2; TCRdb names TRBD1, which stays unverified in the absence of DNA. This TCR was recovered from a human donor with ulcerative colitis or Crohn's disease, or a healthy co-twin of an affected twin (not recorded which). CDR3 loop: CASSPGTAYGYTF. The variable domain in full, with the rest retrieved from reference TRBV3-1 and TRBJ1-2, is DTAVSQTPKYLVTQMGNDKSIKCEQNLGHDTMYWYKQDSKKFLKIMFSYNNKELIINETVPNRFSPKSPDKAHLNLHINSLELGDSAVYFCASSPGTAYGYTFGSGTRLTVV.